The 13 T cell receptor beta chains below were found in one sample sequenced in a study of T cells after posttransplantation cyclophosphamide. The data were produced by immunoSEQ multiplex PCR, yet TCRdb's version contains in-frame clones alone and is incomplete. The counts give tens of thousands of clones, none of them seen only once; about 1.5% is held by the top ten. Sequenced material: PBMCs. Receptor source: a man aged 50-60 years in good health, CMV-negative, and a related stem cell transplant donor.

This clone was recorded a few times. Only one base separates this from a far larger clonotype, so it likely reflects a read error. The rearrangement links TRBV5-1 to TRBJ2-2; the D gene is possibly TRBD2 (6 bases). Per the germline V gene, CDR1 is SGHRS and CDR2 is YFSETQ. CDR3 length equals 17 residues. V was clipped by 4 bases and J by 6 bases, with 22 bases between them. The CDR3 DNA sequence: TGCGCCAGCAGCCTCTTTGGGGGGTCCCCCGACGCCGGGGAGCTGTTTTTT. It translates to CASSLFGGSPDAGELFF.

This clone has a count of ten or more. DNA for the CDR3: TGTGCCAGCAGTTTATGGGGAGGTGAAGCTTTCTTT. The encoded protein is CASSLWGGEAFF. The chain joins TRBV28 to TRBJ1-1; D is unresolved. V was shortened by 0 bases and J by 7 bases, with 6 bases between the two germline ends. Germline V gives CDR1 MDHEN, CDR2 SYDVKM. This CDR3 has 12 residues.

This clone was picked up many times. This chain uses TRBV2 with TRBJ1-6; D is undetermined. Looked up from germline, CDR1 is SNHLY and CDR2 is FYNNEI. V was clipped by 4 bases and J by 6 bases, with 7 bases between them. This CDR3 region has 13 residues. CDR3 DNA sequence: TGTGCCAGCAGTGGAGGGCCTAATTCACCCCTCCACTTT. Translation gives CASSGGPNSPLHF.

In its sample, this clone was seen many times. The J gene is TRBJ2-1, the V gene TRBV29-1; 10 bases are shared with TRBD1. The junction had 2 bases not matched to a gene; V was cut back by 6 bases and J by 9 bases. Germline V gene lookup returns CDR1 SQVTM and CDR2 ANQGSEA. This CDR3 has 11 amino acids. Here the CDR3 reads CSVTGGVEQFF. For the CDR3, the DNA is TGCAGCGTGACAGGGGGCGTTGAGCAGTTCTTC.

This clone was detected a few times. An end of the junction differs from the germline gene, which may be a read error. The chain is built from TRBV11-2 and TRBJ2-3, with TRBD2 as a possible D gene (6 bases). This CDR3 has 15 residues. Per the germline V gene, CDR1 is SGHAT and CDR2 is FQNNGV. Here the CDR3 DNA reads TGTGCCAACAGCTCCCAGACTAGTATCACAGATACGCAGTATTTT. Encoded protein: CANSSQTSITDTQYF.

This clone was recorded many times. The rearrangement joins TRBV27 to TRBJ1-4; 8 bases match TRBD1. The germline V gene has CDR1 MNHEY and CDR2 SMNVEV (reference sequence). This CDR3 region has 15 residues. The V and J ends lost 2 bases and 4 bases, in that order; junction bases with no gene match: 3. DNA for the CDR3: TGTGCCAGCAGTTTACAGGGGGCTGGTAATGAAAAACTGTTTTTT. Its protein is CASSLQGAGNEKLFF. The full variable domain, completed using reference TRBV27 and TRBJ1-4, is EAQVTQNPRYLITVTGKKLTVTCSQNMNHEYMSWYRQDPGLGLRQIYYSMNVEVTDKGDVPEGYKVSRKEKRNFPLILESPSPNQTSLYFCASSLQGAGNEKLFFGSGTQLSVL.

This clone was picked up many times. The chain couples TRBV19 to TRBJ1-2; D perhaps matches TRBD1 (5 bases). From germline, CDR1 is LNHDA and CDR2 SQIVND (reference sequence). This CDR3 region has 14 residues. Deletions cut 7 bases from V and 2 bases from J, with 14 bases between. The CDR3 sequence: CASTPSQGNYGYTF. CDR3 in DNA: TGTGCCAGTACCCCTAGTCAGGGCAACTATGGCTACACCTTC.

This clone was picked up many times. The chain combines TRBV2 with TRBJ2-3; D uncertain. This CDR3 has 12 residues. The V gene lost 6 bases and the J gene lost 0 bases, with 4 bases spanning the gap. Germline-derived CDR1 and CDR2 are SNHLY and FYNNEI. Here the CDR3 reads CASRRSTDTQYF. In DNA, the CDR3 is TGTGCCAGCAGGCGGAGCACAGATACGCAGTATTTT.

This clone was counted ten times or more. The chain links TRBV30 to TRBJ2-2; 11 positions match TRBD1. This CDR3 spans 16 amino acids. Germline V gene data show CDR1 as GTSNPN and CDR2 as SVGIG (reference sequence). Trimming removed 0 bases from V and 6 bases from J; junction bases left unmatched: 6. CDR3 nucleotides: TGTGCCTGGAGTGTACGGGGACAGGGGGTCTCCGGGGAGCTGTTTTTT. It encodes CAWSVRGQGVSGELFF.

Ten or more counts support this clone. This sequence joins TRBV10-1 and TRBJ1-1, with D hard to call. Germline CDR1 is WNHNN and CDR2 is SYGVQD (reference sequence). The V end lost 6 bases, the J end lost 0 bases, and 17 bases lay between the germline ends. The CDR3 is 16 residues long. This chain's CDR3 is CASSTPVTEVNTEAFF. In nucleotides, the CDR3 is TGCGCCAGCAGCACCCCAGTTACGGAGGTGAACACTGAAGCTTTCTTT.

At least ten counts were recorded for this clone. V and J are TRBV9 and TRBJ1-1; 8 nucleotides align to TRBD1. Trimming at V came to 0 bases and at J to 10 bases, leaving 8 bases not matched to a gene. The CDR3 totals 14 residues. CDR1 is SGDLS, CDR2 YYNGEE, per germline. CDR3 in DNA: TGTGCCAGCAGCGTAGAAACAGGGGGAGGGGGAGCTTTCTTT. Its translation: CASSVETGGGGAFF.

This clone was seen many times. The chain couples TRBV11-2 to TRBJ2-2, with a weak D call TRBD1 (5 bases). The V and J ends lost 2 bases and 6 bases respectively, with 7 bases between them. The CDR3 totals 13 residues. CDR1 is SGHAT, CDR2 FQNNGV, per germline. The CDR3, as DNA: TGTGCCAGCAGCTTAAGGGGCGCCGGGGAGCTGTTTTTT. It translates to CASSLRGAGELFF.

There are many counts of this clone. The chain joins TRBV30 to TRBJ2-2, with D perhaps TRBD2 (7 bases). CDR1 and CDR2 from the germline V gene are GTSNPN and SVGIG (reference sequence). V was shortened by 3 bases and J by 5 bases, with 13 bases between the two germline ends. The CDR3 is 14 residues long. This chain's CDR3 is CAWRQRGGTGELFF. CDR3 sequence (DNA): TGTGCCTGGAGGCAAAGGGGGGGAACCGGGGAGCTGTTTTTT.